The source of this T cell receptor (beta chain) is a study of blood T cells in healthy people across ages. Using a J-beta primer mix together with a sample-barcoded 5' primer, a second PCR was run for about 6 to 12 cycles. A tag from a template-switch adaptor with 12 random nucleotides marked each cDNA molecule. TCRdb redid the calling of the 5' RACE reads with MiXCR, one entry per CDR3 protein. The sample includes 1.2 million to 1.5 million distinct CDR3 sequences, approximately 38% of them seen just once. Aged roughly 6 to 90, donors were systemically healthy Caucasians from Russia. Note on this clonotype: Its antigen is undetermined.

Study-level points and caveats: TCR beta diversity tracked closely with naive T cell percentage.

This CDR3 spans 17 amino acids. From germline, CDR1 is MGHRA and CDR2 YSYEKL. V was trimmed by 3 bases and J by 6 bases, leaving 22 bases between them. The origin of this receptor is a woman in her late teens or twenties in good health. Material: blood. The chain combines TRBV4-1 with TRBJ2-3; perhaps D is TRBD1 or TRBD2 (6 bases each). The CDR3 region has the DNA TGCGCCAGCAGCCAGGCGACTAGTGGGGGGCCGCACGATACGCAGTATTTT. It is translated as CASSQATSGGPHDTQYF.